Sequencing of this TCR beta chain was carried out in a study of cytotoxic CD8 clonotypes in ibrutinib-treated CLL. From germline, CDR1 is WSHSY and CDR2 SAAADI. The CDR3 has 15 amino acids. J lost 4 bases, V lost 5 bases, and 10 bases had no gene match. Generated by immunoSEQ multiplex PCR, the TCRdb table keeps only in-frame clones and is missing some. The data hold fewer than 300,000 clones, with around 69% observed a single time. This chain connects TRBV10-2 to TRBJ1-1; 7 nucleotides agree with TRBD1. Source: PBMCs, taken at disease progression, from a patient treated with ibrutinib. This sequence was found in a human donor with chronic lymphocytic leukemia. This CDR3 is CASSPNRGVGTEAFF. The CDR3 nucleotides read TGCGCCAGCAGTCCCAACAGGGGTGTCGGCACTGAAGCTTTCTTT.